This T cell receptor (beta chain) was documented in a study of blood T cells in healthy people across ages. Study-wide results and limits: Measured against age, TCR beta diversity per million T cells decreased in a roughly linear manner.

V lost 5 bases and J 11 bases, leaving 21 bases between the germline ends. The CDR3 is 13 residues long. Germline CDR1 and CDR2: SQVTM and ANQGSEA. Peripheral blood, about 9.8 milliliters per donor, was collected. Every sample gave at least 6 micrograms of total RNA when it was extracted. Of note for this clonotype: No antigen is known for it. It may be a read error: a sequence one base away is much more abundant.

The use of a sample-barcoded 5' primer and a J-beta primer mix characterized a second PCR of roughly 6 to 12 cycles. Each CDR3 protein is one row after TCRdb ran MiXCR on the 5' RACE reads. The table includes around 1,000,000 distinct CDR3 sequences, 35% to 40% detected once. The sequence was obtained from a man between 18 and 35 years old in good health. The sample consisted of blood. The chain employs TRBV29-1 and TRBJ2-5; TRBD1 is a possible D gene (7 bases). The CDR3 region is CSVRQGGMDEQYF. CDR3 bases: TGCAGCGTTCGACAGGGAGGTATGGATGAGCAGTACTTC.